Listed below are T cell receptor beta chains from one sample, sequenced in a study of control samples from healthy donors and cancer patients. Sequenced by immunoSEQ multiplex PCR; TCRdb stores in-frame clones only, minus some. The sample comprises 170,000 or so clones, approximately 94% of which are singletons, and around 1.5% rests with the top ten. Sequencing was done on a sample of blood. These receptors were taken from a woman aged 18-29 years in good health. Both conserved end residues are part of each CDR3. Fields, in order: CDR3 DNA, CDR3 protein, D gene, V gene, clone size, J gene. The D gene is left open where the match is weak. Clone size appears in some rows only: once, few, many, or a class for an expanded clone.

TGTGCCAGCAGCTTAGTAGGGGGGGATCAGCCCCAGCATTTT CASSLVGGDQPQHF NA TRBV7-2 NA TRBJ1-5
TGTGCCAGCAGTTACTCGAACCGGGGGAGAATCTCGGGAGGTGGCTACACCTTC CASSYSNRGRISGGGYTF NA TRBV6-2/TRBV6-3 NA TRBJ1-2
TGTGCCAGCAGTTACTCGATTCGGACTAGCGGGGGAGATACGCAGTATTTT CASSYSIRTSGGDTQYF TRBD2 TRBV6-2/TRBV6-3 NA TRBJ2-3
TGTGCCACCTCCCGTACGAGGGATGAAAAACTGTTTTTT CATSRTRDEKLFF NA TRBV15 NA TRBJ1-4
TGTGCCACCAGTGATCCCAAAACCTGGGGGGGTGGCTACACCTTC CATSDPKTWGGGYTF NA TRBV24-1 NA TRBJ1-2
TGTGCCAGCAGTTCTTCTAGCAGGGAGACCCAGTACTTC CASSSSSRETQYF NA TRBV12-3/TRBV12-4 NA TRBJ2-5
TGTGCCAGCAGCTTAAACAGGGCCATAAACAATGAGCAGTTCTTC CASSLNRAINNEQFF NA TRBV7-2 NA TRBJ2-1
TGCGCCAGCAGCTTGGGCGGGGGCATTAGCACAGATACGCAGTATTTT CASSLGGGISTDTQYF NA TRBV5-1 NA TRBJ2-3
TGTGCCAGCAGCTTAGGGGTAGGGGACTATGGCTACACCTTC CASSLGVGDYGYTF NA TRBV5-4 NA TRBJ1-2
TGTGCCAGCAGCCCCCGCGGACAGGAGGGGGAGACCCAGTACTTC CASSPRGQEGETQYF NA TRBV11-3 NA TRBJ2-5
TGCGCCAGCAGGGCGAGCGGGGAGCTGTTTTTT CASRASGELFF NA TRBV5-1 NA TRBJ2-2
TGCGCCAGCAGTGAATCGGCTAACTATGGCTACACCTTC CASSESANYGYTF NA TRBV10-1 NA TRBJ1-2
TGTGCCAGCAGTTTTGGACAGGGGAATCAGCCCCAGCATTTT CASSFGQGNQPQHF TRBD1 TRBV27 NA TRBJ1-5
TGTGCCAGCGGGACAGGGCCTTACAATGAGCAGTTCTTC CASGTGPYNEQFF TRBD1 TRBV2 NA TRBJ2-1
TGTGCCAGCAGCCAGGACGGAAACTATGGCTACACCTTC CASSQDGNYGYTF NA TRBV14 NA TRBJ1-2
TGTGCCAGCAGAACCGGGACAGGGGTCGGGGAGCTGTTTTTT CASRTGTGVGELFF TRBD1 TRBV11-3 NA TRBJ2-2
TGTGCCAGCAGCCAACTGGGACAGGCCACCACAGATACGCAGTATTTT CASSQLGQATTDTQYF TRBD1 TRBV3-1/TRBV3-2 NA TRBJ2-3
TGTGCCAGCAGGCGCCCCTTAACAGGGGAAGATCAGCCCCAGCATTTT CASRRPLTGEDQPQHF TRBD1 TRBV27 once TRBJ1-5
TGTGCCAGCTCACCGGAGACCTACGAGCAGTACTTC CASSPETYEQYF NA TRBV18 NA TRBJ2-7
TGTGCCAGCAGTCCCTCAGGGACAGGGTATACCGGGGAGCTGTTTTTT CASSPSGTGYTGELFF TRBD1 TRBV5-6 NA TRBJ2-2
TGTGCCAGCAAGTCGGAAGACCTAGCCAAAAACATTCAGTACTTC CASKSEDLAKNIQYF NA TRBV28 NA TRBJ2-4
TGTGCCAGCAGCCCCGAGGGCCTCTCTGGAAACACCATATATTTT CASSPEGLSGNTIYF NA TRBV2 NA TRBJ1-3